This TCR beta chain was retrieved from a study of T cells in Graves' hyperthyroidism and ophthalmopathy. Study outcomes and limitations: Also found in blood were most expanded thyroid clonotypes above 0.001. Before onset, by a median of about six months, the model predicted ophthalmopathy.

This clonotype has more than one count but fewer than ten. Its antigen remains unidentified. Clinical symptoms, serum thyroxine, TRAb, thyroid ultrasound and orbital computed tomography informed diagnoses. PBMCs were obtained from approximately 10 ml fresh peripheral blood. V was clipped by 5 bases and J by 0 bases, with 9 bases between them. The CDR3 has 14 residues. CDR1 LNHDA and CDR2 SQIVND come from the germline V gene (reference sequence). Amplification of TCR beta CDR3 regions was performed using RNA transcripts as template. The HTBI primer set drove a first-round RT-PCR of the TCR CDR3. TCRdb ran MiXCR on the multiplex PCR reads and lists one entry per CDR3 protein. Here the sample spans hundreds of thousands of distinct CDR3 sequences, 15% to 20% being singletons.

Sequencing was performed on blood. V and J are TRBV19 and TRBJ2-3; a weak D match, TRBD2 (5 bases). The sequence came from a man between 40 and 49 years old with Graves' ophthalmopathy. The chain's CDR3 is CASSAGPSTDTQYF. Here the CDR3 DNA reads TGTGCCAGTAGTGCGGGTCCTAGCACAGATACGCAGTATTTT.